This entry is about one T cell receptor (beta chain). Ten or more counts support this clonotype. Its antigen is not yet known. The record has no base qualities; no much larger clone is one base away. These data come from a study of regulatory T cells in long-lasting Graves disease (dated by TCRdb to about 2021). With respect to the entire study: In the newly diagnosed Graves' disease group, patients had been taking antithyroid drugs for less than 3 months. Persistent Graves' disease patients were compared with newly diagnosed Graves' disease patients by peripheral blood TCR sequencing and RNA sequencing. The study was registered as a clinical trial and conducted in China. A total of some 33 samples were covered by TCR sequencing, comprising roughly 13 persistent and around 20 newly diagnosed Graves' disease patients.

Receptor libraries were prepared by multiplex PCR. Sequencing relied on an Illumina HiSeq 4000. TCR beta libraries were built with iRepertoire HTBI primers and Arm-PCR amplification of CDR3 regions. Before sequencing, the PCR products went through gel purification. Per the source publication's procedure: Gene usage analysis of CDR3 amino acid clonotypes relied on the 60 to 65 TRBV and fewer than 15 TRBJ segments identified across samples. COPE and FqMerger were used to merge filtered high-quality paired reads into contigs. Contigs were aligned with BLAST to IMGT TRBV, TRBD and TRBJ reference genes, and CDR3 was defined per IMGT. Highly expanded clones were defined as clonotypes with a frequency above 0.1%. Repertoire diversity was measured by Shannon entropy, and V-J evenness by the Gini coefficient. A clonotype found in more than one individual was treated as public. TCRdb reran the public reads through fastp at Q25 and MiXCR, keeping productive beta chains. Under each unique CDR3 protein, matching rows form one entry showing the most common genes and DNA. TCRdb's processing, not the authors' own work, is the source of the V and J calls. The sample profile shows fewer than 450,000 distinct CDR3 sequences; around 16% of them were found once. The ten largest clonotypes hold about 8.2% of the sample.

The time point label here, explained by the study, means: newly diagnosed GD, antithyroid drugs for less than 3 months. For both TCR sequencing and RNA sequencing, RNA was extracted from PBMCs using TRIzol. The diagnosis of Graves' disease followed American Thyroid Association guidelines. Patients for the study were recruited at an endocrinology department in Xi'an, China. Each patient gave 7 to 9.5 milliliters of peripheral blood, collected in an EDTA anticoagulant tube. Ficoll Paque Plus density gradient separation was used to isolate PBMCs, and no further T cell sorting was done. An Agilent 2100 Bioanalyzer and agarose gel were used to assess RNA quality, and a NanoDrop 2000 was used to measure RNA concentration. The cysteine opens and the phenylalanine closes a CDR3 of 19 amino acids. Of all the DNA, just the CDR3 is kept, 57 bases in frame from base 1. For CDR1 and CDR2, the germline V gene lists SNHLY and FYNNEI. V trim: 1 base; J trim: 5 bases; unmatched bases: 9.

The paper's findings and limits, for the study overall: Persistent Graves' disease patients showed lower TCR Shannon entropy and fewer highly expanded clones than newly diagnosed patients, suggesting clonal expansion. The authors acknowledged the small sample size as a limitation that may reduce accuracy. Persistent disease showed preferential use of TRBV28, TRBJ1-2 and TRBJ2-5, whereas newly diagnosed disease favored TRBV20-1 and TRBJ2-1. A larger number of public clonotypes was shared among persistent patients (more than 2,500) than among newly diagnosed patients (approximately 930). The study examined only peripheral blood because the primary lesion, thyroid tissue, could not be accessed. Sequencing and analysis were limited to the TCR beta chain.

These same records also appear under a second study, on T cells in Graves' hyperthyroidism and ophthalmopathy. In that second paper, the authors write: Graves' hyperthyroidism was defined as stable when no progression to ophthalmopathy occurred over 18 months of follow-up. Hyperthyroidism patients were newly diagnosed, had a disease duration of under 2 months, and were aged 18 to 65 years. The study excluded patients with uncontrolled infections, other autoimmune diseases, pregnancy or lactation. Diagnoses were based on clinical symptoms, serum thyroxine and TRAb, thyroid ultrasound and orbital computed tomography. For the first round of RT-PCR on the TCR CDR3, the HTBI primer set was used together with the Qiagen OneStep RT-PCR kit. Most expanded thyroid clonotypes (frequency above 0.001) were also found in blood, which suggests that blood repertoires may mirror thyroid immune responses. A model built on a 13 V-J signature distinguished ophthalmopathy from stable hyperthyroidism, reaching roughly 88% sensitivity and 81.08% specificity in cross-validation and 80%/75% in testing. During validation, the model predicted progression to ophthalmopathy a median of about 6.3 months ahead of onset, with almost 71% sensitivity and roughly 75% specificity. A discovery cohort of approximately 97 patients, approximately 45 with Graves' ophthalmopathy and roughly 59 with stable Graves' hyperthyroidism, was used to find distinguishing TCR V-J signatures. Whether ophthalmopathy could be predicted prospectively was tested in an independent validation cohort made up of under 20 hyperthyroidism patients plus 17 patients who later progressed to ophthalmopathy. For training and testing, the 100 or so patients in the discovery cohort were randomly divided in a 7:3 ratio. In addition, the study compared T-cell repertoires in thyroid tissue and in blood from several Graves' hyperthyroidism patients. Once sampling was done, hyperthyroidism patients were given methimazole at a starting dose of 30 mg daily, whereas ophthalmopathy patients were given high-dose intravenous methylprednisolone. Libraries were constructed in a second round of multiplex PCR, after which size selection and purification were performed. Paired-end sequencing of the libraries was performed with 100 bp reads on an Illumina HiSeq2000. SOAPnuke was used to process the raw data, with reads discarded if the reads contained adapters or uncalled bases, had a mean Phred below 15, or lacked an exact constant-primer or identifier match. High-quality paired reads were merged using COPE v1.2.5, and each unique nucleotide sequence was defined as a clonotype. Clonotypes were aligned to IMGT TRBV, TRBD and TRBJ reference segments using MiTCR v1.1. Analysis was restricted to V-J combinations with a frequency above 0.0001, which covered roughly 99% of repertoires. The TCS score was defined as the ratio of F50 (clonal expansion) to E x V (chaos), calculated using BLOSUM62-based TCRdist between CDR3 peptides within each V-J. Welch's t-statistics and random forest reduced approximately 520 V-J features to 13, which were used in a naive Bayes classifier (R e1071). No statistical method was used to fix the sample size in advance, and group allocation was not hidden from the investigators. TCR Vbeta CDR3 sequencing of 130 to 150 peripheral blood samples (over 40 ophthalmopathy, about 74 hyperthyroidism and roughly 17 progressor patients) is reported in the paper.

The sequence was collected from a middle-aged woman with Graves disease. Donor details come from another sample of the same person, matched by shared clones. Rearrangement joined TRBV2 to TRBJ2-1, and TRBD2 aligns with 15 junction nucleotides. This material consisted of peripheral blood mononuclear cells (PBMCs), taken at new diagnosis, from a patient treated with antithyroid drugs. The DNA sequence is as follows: TGTGCCAGCAGTGAAGGGGTGGGACTAGCGGGAGGACCTCACAATGAGCAGTTCTTC. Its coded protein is CASSEGVGLAGGPHNEQFF.